The entry that follows covers one T cell receptor (beta chain) sequence. Its antigen remains unidentified. J was trimmed by 7 bases and V by 3 bases; bases with no gene match: 4. This CDR3 region has 13 residues. Germline CDR1 SGHKS, CDR2 YYEKEE (reference sequence). The protocol was immunoSEQ multiplex PCR, while the TCRdb copy is restricted to in-frame clones and leaves out a portion. This table holds roughly 51,000 clones, around 89% found once. The source of the sample is a study of T cell responses to AZD1222 COVID-19 vaccine. Findings and limits, study-wide: Following two doses of AZD1222, Spike-specific TCR breadth and depth rose.

This material consisted of peripheral blood, taken 28 days after the second AZD1222 dose. This rearrangement joins TRBV5-5 to TRBJ2-3; TRBD2 aligns across 8 bases. The sequence derives from an adult who received the AZD1222 COVID-19 vaccine. CDR3 coding DNA: TGTGCCAGCAGCTCCTCTAGCGGGCATACGCAGTATTTT. Protein sequence: CASSSSSGHTQYF.